The clone carrying this T cell receptor (beta chain) has a handful of counts. Antigen unknown. The data belong to a study of T cell repertoires in cytomegalovirus infection. Study-wide context: As its CMV epitopes, the study selected recently identified HLA-C-restricted and well-studied HLA-B-restricted targets.

TCRdb fed the reads into MiXCR, producing one record per CDR3 protein. This sample carries approximately 990,000 distinct CDR3 sequences, around 32% of them seen once, and the ten largest clones take 13%. V was clipped by 0 bases and J by 2 bases, with 5 bases between them. The CDR3 covers 14 residues. Germline lookup yields CDR1 MNHEY and CDR2 SMNVEV (reference sequence). This TCR came from a human donor in good health (CMV status not recorded). Some clones in this sample may be carry-over from other donors' samples. The source material was cultured CD8+ T cells from PBMCs, sampled from culture after CMV antigen stimulation. This chain uses TRBV27 with TRBJ1-3; no firm D call. In DNA, the CDR3 is TGTGCCAGCAGTTTATCTTCAGCTGGAAACACCATATATTTT. Residues: CASSLSSAGNTIYF.